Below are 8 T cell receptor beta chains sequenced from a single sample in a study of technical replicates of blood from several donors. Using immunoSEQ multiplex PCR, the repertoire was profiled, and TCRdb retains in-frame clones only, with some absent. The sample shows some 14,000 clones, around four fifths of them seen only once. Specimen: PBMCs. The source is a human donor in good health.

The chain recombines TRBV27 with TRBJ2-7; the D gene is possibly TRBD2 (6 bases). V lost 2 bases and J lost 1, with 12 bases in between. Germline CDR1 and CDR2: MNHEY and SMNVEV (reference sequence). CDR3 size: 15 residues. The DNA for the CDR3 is TGTGCCAGCAGTTTAGGAGCGGGTGAGTCCTACGAGCAGTACTTC. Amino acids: CASSLGAGESYEQYF.

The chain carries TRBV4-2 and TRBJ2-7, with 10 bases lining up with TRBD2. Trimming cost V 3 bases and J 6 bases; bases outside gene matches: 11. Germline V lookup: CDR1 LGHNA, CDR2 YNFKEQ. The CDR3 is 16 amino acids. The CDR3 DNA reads TGTGCCAGCAGCCACGACCTAGCGGGAGAGGTATCCGAGCAGTACTTC. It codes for CASSHDLAGEVSEQYF.

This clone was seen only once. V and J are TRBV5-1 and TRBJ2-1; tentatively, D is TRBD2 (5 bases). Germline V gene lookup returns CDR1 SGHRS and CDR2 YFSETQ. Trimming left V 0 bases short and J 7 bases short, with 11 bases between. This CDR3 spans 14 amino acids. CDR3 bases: TGCGCCAGCAGCTTGGAGGCCTTAGCGAATGAGCAGTTCTTC. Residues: CASSLEALANEQFF.

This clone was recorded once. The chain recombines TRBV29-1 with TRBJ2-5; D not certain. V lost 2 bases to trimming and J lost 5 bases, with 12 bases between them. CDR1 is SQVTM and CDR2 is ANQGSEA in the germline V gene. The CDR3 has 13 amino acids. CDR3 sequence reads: CSVERLERETQYF. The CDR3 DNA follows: TGCAGCGTTGAAAGGCTAGAACGTGAGACCCAGTACTTC. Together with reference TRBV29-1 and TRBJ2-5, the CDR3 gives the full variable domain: SAVISQKPSRDICQRGTSLTIQCQVDSQVTMMFWYRQQPGQSLTLIATANQGSEATYESGFVIDKFPISRPNLTFSTLTVSNMSPEDSSIYLCSVERLERETQYFGPGTRLLVL.

CDR3 bases: TGCGCCAGCAGCTTGGCGACAGGGGCCGGGGAGCTGTTTTTT. Translation gives CASSLATGAGELFF. The rearrangement joins TRBV5-1 to TRBJ2-2, with TRBD1 matching over 8 bases. This CDR3 contains 14 residues. Germline values: CDR1 SGHRS, CDR2 YFSETQ. The J segment lost 6 bases and the V segment lost 0 bases, leaving 1 base of the junction unmatched.

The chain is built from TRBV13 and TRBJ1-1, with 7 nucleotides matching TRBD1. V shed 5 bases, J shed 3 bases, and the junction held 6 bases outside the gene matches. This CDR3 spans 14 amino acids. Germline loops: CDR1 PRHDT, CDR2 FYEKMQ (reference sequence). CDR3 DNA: TGTGCCAGCAGCCCAGACAGGGACGACACTGAAGCTTTCTTT. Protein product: CASSPDRDDTEAFF.

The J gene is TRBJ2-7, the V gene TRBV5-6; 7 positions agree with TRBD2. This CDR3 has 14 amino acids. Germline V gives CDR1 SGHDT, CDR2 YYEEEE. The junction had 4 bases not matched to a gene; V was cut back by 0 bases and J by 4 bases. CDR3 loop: CASSLDGRGYEQYF. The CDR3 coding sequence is TGTGCCAGCAGCTTGGATGGGAGGGGATACGAGCAGTACTTC.

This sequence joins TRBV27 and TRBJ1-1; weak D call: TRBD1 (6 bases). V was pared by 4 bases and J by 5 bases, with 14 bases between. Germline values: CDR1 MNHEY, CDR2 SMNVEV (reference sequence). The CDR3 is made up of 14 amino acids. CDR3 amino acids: CASSSHGTGTEAFF. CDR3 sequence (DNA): TGTGCCAGCAGTTCCCACGGTACAGGGACTGAAGCTTTCTTT.